This T cell receptor beta chain was retrieved from a study of OX40 agonist ivuxolimab in advanced cancers. The study, taken as a whole, reports: Some patients who did not respond also had low normalized T-cell clonal expansion.

The method was immunoSEQ multiplex PCR; TCRdb's version includes in-frame clones alone and lacks a portion of them. The sample carries approximately 22,000 clones, about 79% recorded once. V lost 1 base and J 3 bases, leaving 10 bases between the germline ends. The length of the CDR3 is 14 residues. Germline CDR1 is SGHDT and CDR2 is YYEEEE. With regard to this clone: What it binds is not known.

This specimen consisted of CD4+ or CD8+ T cells sorted from blood, obtained in a trial of the OX40 agonist ivuxolimab. The gene calls are TRBV5-6 and TRBJ1-2; D gene unclear. The sequence was collected from an adult with an advanced solid tumor such as melanoma, head and neck, liver or kidney cancer. The CDR3 nucleotides read TGTGCCAGCAGCTTGCGGCAGGACTACTATGGCTACACCTTC. Translation gives CASSLRQDYYGYTF.